The rows below give T cell receptor beta chains drawn from one sample of a study of blood T cell repertoires in COVID-19. Some clones are missing from TCRdb's copy, which holds only in-frame ones; the method was immunoSEQ multiplex PCR. The sample holds roughly 320,000 clones, 75% to 90% seen once. The sample taken for sequencing was peripheral blood. Receptors were obtained from a woman aged 50 to 60 with COVID-19, enrolled during active disease. CDR3s include the opening cysteine and the closing phenylalanine or tryptophan. Each record gives: V gene, D gene, J gene, clone size, CDR3 DNA, CDR3 protein. A D gene is named only where the DNA matches it firmly. Clone sizes are given selectively: once, few, many, or a class where the clone is expanded.

V: TRBV5-8
D: -
J: TRBJ1-5
size: -
DNA: TGTGCCAGCAGCGTGGGCCAGGGTGGGAATCAGCCCCAGCATTTT
CDR3: CASSVGQGGNQPQHF

V: TRBV5-1
D: TRBD2
J: TRBJ2-2
size: once
DNA: TGCGCCAGCAGCTTGTTGGGAGGGCGCACCGGGGAGCTGTTTTTT
CDR3: CASSLLGGRTGELFF

V: TRBV5-1
D: -
J: TRBJ1-4
size: -
DNA: TGCGCCAGCAGCTTGGCCGGAGGAGAGGGTGAAAAACTGTTTTTT
CDR3: CASSLAGGEGEKLFF

V: TRBV4-3
D: -
J: TRBJ2-7
size: -
DNA: TGCGCCAGCAGCCAAGAACCAGGACTCTCCTACGAGCAGTACTTC
CDR3: CASSQEPGLSYEQYF

V: TRBV6-6
D: TRBD2
J: TRBJ2-5
size: -
DNA: TGTGCCAGCATCCAAGCTAGCGGGTACCAAGAGACCCAGTACTTC
CDR3: CASIQASGYQETQYF

V: TRBV7-9
D: -
J: TRBJ1-2
size: -
DNA: TGTGCCAGCAGCCCCGGGGGAGGGACCTACACCTTC
CDR3: CASSPGGGTYTF

V: TRBV14
D: TRBD2
J: TRBJ2-3
size: -
DNA: TGTGCCAGCAGCTTCGGGACTAGCGGGAGTACTGTCGCATATACGCAGTATTTT
CDR3: CASSFGTSGSTVAYTQYF

V: TRBV5-1
D: TRBD1
J: TRBJ2-1
size: -
DNA: TGCGCCAGCAGCATGCAGGGGGCGGGTTACAATGAGCAGTTCTTC
CDR3: CASSMQGAGYNEQFF

V: TRBV29-1
D: TRBD2
J: TRBJ2-1
size: -
DNA: TGCAGCGGCGGACTAGCGCCTTACAATGAGCAGTTCTTC
CDR3: CSGGLAPYNEQFF

V: TRBV18
D: TRBD1
J: TRBJ1-4
size: -
DNA: TGTGCCAGCTCACCCCAGGGACAGAAAAATGAAAAACTGTTTTTT
CDR3: CASSPQGQKNEKLFF

V: TRBV11-2
D: -
J: TRBJ1-1
size: -
DNA: TGTGCCAGCAGCCGGAACAGGGAAGAAGCTTTCTTT
CDR3: CASSRNREEAFF

V: TRBV6-4
D: -
J: TRBJ2-7
size: -
DNA: TGTGCCAGCCCCGAGGGAGTCCCCTACGAGCAGTACTTC
CDR3: CASPEGVPYEQYF

V: TRBV18
D: -
J: TRBJ1-6
size: once
DNA: TGTGCCAGCTCTCTGACAGGACAACTTAATTCACCCCTCCACTTT
CDR3: CASSLTGQLNSPLHF

V: TRBV7-6
D: -
J: TRBJ1-4
size: -
DNA: TGTGCCAGCAGCCCCGAACCATGGAGAAAACTGTTTTTT
CDR3: CASSPEPWRKLFF

V: TRBV2
D: -
J: TRBJ2-3
size: few
DNA: TGTGCCACGAGGGAGAACACAGATACGCAGTATTTT
CDR3: CATRENTDTQYF

V: TRBV6-1
D: -
J: TRBJ1-5
size: -
DNA: TGTGCCAGCAGTGAATATCGTAGCAATCAGCCCCAGCATTTT
CDR3: CASSEYRSNQPQHF

V: TRBV6-6
D: -
J: TRBJ2-1
size: few
DNA: TGTGCCAGCAGCCGGGGAAATGAGCAGTTCTTC
CDR3: CASSRGNEQFF

V: TRBV18
D: -
J: TRBJ2-3
size: -
DNA: TGTGCCAGCTCACCTCGGACACGCACAGATACGCAGTATTTT
CDR3: CASSPRTRTDTQYF

V: TRBV18
D: -
J: TRBJ2-7
size: -
DNA: TGTGCCAGCTCGTCATCTAGCGATTCCCCGTACGAGCAGTACTTC
CDR3: CASSSSSDSPYEQYF

V: TRBV27
D: TRBD2
J: TRBJ2-3
size: -
DNA: TGTGCCAGCAGTTTTCTTGGACTAGCGGGAGTAGGAGATACGCAGTATTTT
CDR3: CASSFLGLAGVGDTQYF

V: TRBV2
D: TRBD2
J: TRBJ2-1
size: once
DNA: TGTGCCAGCAGGGAGTCTGTGGGAGGGCCTGTTTTTGAGCAGTTCTTC
CDR3: CASRESVGGPVFEQFF

V: TRBV21-1
D: -
J: TRBJ2-5
size: -
DNA: TGTGCCAGCAGCAGGGGACAGCTTCAAGAGACCCAGTACTTC
CDR3: CASSRGQLQETQYF

V: TRBV18
D: TRBD1
J: TRBJ1-5
size: -
DNA: TGTGCCAGCTCACGGCAGGGACAGGGGATTCAGCCCCAGCATTTT
CDR3: CASSRQGQGIQPQHF

V: TRBV30
D: -
J: TRBJ2-7
size: -
DNA: TGTGCCTGGAGTACACCTTACTACGAGCAGTACTTC
CDR3: CAWSTPYYEQYF

V: TRBV7-9
D: TRBD2
J: TRBJ2-1
size: -
DNA: TGTGCCAGCAGCGCAGGGGCTAGCGGGGGGCAGTTCTTC
CDR3: CASSAGASGGQFF

V: TRBV5-8
D: TRBD1
J: TRBJ2-1
size: -
DNA: TGTGCCAGCAGCCGACTAACAGGGGGCAGTTACAATGAGCAGTTCTTC
CDR3: CASSRLTGGSYNEQFF

V: TRBV7-9
D: TRBD1
J: TRBJ1-5
size: -
DNA: TGTGCCAGCAGCCAGACAGGGCCTAATCAGCCCCAGCATTTT
CDR3: CASSQTGPNQPQHF

V: TRBV7-2
D: -
J: TRBJ2-2
size: -
DNA: TGTGCCAGCAGCTTCGCGGGCCTCAACACCGGGGAGCTGTTTTTT
CDR3: CASSFAGLNTGELFF

V: TRBV27
D: -
J: TRBJ2-1
size: -
DNA: TGTGCCAGCAGTTTAAATGGGATAGCGCTCGATTACCACAATGAGCAGTTCTTC
CDR3: CASSLNGIALDYHNEQFF

V: TRBV24-1
D: -
J: TRBJ2-3
size: -
DNA: TGTGCCACCAGTGGCCCGGGAATCACAGATACGCAGTATTTT
CDR3: CATSGPGITDTQYF

V: TRBV5-4
D: TRBD1
J: TRBJ1-1
size: -
DNA: TGTGCCAGCAGCGCGCCGGGACAGATGAACACTGAAGCTTTCTTT
CDR3: CASSAPGQMNTEAFF

V: TRBV6-5
D: TRBD1
J: TRBJ1-5
size: -
DNA: TGTGCCAGCAGTTCGACAGGGGGCTTGGGTAATCAGCCCCAGCATTTT
CDR3: CASSSTGGLGNQPQHF

V: TRBV6-1
D: TRBD1
J: TRBJ1-6
size: few
DNA: TGTGCCAGCAGTAAAGGGACAGGATCGAAGGGCTCCTATAATTCACCCCTCCACTTT
CDR3: CASSKGTGSKGSYNSPLHF

V: TRBV30
D: TRBD1
J: TRBJ1-1
size: -
DNA: TGTGCCTGGGGACAGGAGAACACTGAAGCTTTCTTT
CDR3: CAWGQENTEAFF

V: TRBV3-1/TRBV3-2
D: -
J: TRBJ2-1
size: -
DNA: TGTGCCAGCAGCCTAGCCAGAGCGAATGAGCAGTTCTTC
CDR3: CASSLARANEQFF

V: TRBV7-9
D: TRBD1
J: TRBJ2-7
size: -
DNA: TGTGCCAGCAGCTCAGGACAGGGGGTTGTGAGGGAGCAGTACTTC
CDR3: CASSSGQGVVREQYF

V: TRBV7-6
D: TRBD2
J: TRBJ2-1
size: -
DNA: TGTGCCAGCAGCTTAAACCCAGCGGGGGTCTACAATGAGCAGTTCTTC
CDR3: CASSLNPAGVYNEQFF

V: TRBV5-1
D: TRBD1
J: TRBJ1-2
size: -
DNA: TGCGCCAGCAGCTTGAACAGGGGGGTCTATGGCTACACCTTC
CDR3: CASSLNRGVYGYTF

V: TRBV4-1
D: TRBD2
J: TRBJ2-1
size: -
DNA: TGCGCCAGCAGCCAAGAACTAGCGGTGTACAATGAGCAGTTCTTC
CDR3: CASSQELAVYNEQFF

V: TRBV6-4
D: TRBD1
J: TRBJ2-2
size: -
DNA: TGTGCCAGCAGGCCGGGACAGGGGAACACCGGGGAGCTGTTTTTT
CDR3: CASRPGQGNTGELFF

V: TRBV18
D: -
J: TRBJ1-1
size: -
DNA: TGTGCCAGCTCACCCGGACGGGAGGAAGTCACTGAAGCTTTCTTT
CDR3: CASSPGREEVTEAFF

V: TRBV29-1
D: TRBD1
J: TRBJ2-1
size: -
DNA: TGCAGCGTCCAGGGGGCGAGGGCCAATGAGCAGTTCTTC
CDR3: CSVQGARANEQFF

V: TRBV5-4
D: TRBD1
J: TRBJ1-4
size: -
DNA: TGTGCCAGCAGCCCACCGGGACAGGGAAATGAAAAACTGTTTTTT
CDR3: CASSPPGQGNEKLFF

V: TRBV5-8
D: -
J: TRBJ2-2
size: -
DNA: TGTGCCAGCAGCTTAGGGCAGGGTCACAACACCGGGGAGCTGTTTTTT
CDR3: CASSLGQGHNTGELFF

V: TRBV15
D: TRBD2
J: TRBJ2-5
size: -
DNA: TGTGCCACCAGCACCGCGGGGGGTGGGGAGACCCAGTACTTC
CDR3: CATSTAGGGETQYF

V: TRBV5-1
D: -
J: TRBJ2-7
size: -
DNA: TGCGCCAGCAGCCCAATCTCTAAAAGCTACGAGCAGTACTTC
CDR3: CASSPISKSYEQYF

V: TRBV9
D: -
J: TRBJ2-1
size: -
DNA: TGTGCCAGCAGCGTCCGGGAGAGTTCATTATTGCTGTATGAGCAGTTCTTC
CDR3: CASSVRESSLLLYEQFF

V: TRBV12-5
D: -
J: TRBJ1-1
size: -
DNA: TGTGCTAGTGGTCCTTCTTCTGTTAACACTGAAGCTTTCTTT
CDR3: CASGPSSVNTEAFF

V: TRBV11-3
D: -
J: TRBJ2-1
size: -
DNA: TGTGCCAGCAGCCCTCGACAGGTCGGGTGGCATGAGCAGTTCTTC
CDR3: CASSPRQVGWHEQFF

V: TRBV7-9
D: -
J: TRBJ2-1
size: -
DNA: TGTGCCAGCAGCATTCTAGATAATGAGCAGTTCTTC
CDR3: CASSILDNEQFF

V: TRBV27
D: -
J: TRBJ2-4
size: -
DNA: TGTGCCAGCAGTTTATCTGACAATTGGGACATTCAGTACTTC
CDR3: CASSLSDNWDIQYF

V: TRBV19
D: TRBD1
J: TRBJ1-5
size: -
DNA: TGTGCCAGTAGTAGGGACAGGGGTTATCAGCCCCAGCATTTT
CDR3: CASSRDRGYQPQHF

V: TRBV28
D: TRBD2
J: TRBJ2-3
size: -
DNA: TGTGCCACCACGGGACTAGCGGGAGAGATGGCAGATACGCAGTATTTT
CDR3: CATTGLAGEMADTQYF

V: TRBV25-1
D: -
J: TRBJ2-3
size: -
DNA: TGTGCCAGCAGTGATGGGGGGAGCACAGATACGCAGTATTTT
CDR3: CASSDGGSTDTQYF